Sequencing of this T cell receptor (beta chain) was carried out in a study of blood T cell repertoires in COVID-19. Whole-study context: The United States, Italy and Spain provided the acute and convalescent COVID-19 samples. Sample material is recorded as cDNA or gDNA derived from T cells, B-cell-depleted T cells, or PBMCs.

From germline, CDR1 is MDHEN and CDR2 SYDVKM. Trimming removed 6 bases from V and 1 base from J; junction bases left unmatched: 20. This CDR3 region has 19 residues. Per the authors' pipeline: Researchers report that nucleated cell counts were estimated from reference gene primer amplification. The protocol was immunoSEQ multiplex PCR, while the TCRdb copy is restricted to in-frame clones and leaves out a portion. V and J calls and clone size are given by that table; D and trimming were obtained from the DNA. This table has some 33,000 clones, over 75% appearing once. The TCR comes from a man between 60 and 70 years old with active COVID-19. Sequenced sample: peripheral blood. The V and J genes are TRBV28 and TRBJ1-1, with TRBD1 matching 7 bases. DNA for the CDR3: TGTGCCAGCAGACGTCCACTCGGGACAGCATTAAAGACGAACACTGAAGCTTTCTTT. Protein: CASRRPLGTALKTNTEAFF.